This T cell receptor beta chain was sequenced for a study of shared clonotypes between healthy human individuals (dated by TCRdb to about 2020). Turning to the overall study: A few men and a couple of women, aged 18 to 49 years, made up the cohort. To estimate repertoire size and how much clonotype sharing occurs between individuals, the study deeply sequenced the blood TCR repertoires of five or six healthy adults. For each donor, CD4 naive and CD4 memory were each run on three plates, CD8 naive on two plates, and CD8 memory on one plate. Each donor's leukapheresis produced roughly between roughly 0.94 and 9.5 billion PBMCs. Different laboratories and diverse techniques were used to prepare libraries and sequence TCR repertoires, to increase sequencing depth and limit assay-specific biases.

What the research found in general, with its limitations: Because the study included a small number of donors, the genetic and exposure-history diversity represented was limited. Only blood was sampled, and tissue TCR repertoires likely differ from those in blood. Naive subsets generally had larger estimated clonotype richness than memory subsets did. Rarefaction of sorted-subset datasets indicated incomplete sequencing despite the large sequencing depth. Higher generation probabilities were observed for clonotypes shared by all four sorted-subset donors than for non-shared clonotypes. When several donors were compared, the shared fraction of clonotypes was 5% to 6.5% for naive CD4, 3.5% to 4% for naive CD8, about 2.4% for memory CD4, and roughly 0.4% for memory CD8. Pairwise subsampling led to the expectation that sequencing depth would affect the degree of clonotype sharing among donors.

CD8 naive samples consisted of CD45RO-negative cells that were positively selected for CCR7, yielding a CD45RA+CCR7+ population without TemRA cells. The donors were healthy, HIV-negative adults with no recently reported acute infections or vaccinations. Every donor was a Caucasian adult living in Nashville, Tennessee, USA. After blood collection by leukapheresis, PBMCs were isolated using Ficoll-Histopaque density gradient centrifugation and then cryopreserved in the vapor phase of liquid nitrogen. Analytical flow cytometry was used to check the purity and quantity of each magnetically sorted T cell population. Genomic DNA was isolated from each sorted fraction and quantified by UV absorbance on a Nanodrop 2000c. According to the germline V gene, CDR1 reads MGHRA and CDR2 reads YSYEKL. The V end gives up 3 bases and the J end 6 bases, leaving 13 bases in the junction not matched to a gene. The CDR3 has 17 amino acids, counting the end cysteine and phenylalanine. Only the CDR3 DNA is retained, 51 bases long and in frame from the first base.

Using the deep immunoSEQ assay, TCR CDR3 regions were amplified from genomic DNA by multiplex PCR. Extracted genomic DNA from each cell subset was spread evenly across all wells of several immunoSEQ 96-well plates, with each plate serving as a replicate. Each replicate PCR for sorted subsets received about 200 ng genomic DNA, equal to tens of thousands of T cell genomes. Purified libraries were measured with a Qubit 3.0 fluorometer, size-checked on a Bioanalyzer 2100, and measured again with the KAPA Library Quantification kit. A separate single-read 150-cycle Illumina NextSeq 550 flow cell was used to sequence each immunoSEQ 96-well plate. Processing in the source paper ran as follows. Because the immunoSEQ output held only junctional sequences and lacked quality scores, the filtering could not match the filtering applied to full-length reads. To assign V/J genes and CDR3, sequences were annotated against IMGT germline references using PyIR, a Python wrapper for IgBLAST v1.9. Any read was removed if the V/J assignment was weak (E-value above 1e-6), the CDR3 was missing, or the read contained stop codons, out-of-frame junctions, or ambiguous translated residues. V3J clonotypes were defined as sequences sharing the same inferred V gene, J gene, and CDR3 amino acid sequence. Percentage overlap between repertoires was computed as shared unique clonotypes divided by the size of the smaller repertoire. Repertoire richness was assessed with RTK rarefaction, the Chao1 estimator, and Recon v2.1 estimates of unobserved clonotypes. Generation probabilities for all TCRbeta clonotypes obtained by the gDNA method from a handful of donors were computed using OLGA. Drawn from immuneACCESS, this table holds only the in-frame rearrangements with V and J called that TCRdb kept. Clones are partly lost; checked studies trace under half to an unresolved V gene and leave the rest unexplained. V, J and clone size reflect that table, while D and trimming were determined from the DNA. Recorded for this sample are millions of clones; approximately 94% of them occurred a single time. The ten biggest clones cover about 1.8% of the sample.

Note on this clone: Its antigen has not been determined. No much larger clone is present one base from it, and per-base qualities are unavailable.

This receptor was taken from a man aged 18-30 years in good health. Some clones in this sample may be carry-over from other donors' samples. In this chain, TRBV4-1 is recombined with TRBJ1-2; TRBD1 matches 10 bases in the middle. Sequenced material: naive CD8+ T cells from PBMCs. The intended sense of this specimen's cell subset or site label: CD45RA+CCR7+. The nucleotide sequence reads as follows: TGCGCCAGCAGCCAGCACGGGACAGGGGTTGGGAGGGATGGCTACACCTTC. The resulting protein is CASSQHGTGVGRDGYTF.